Listed below are T cell receptor beta chains from one sample, sequenced in a study of neurological immune-mediated disorders. TCRdb re-called the 5' RACE reads through MiXCR, storing one row per CDR3 protein. The sample includes roughly 30,000 distinct CDR3 sequences, over 10% of them seen just once. The sample consisted of PBMCs. Receptors originate from an older woman in good health. The CDR3 runs from the conserved cysteine through the conserved F or W. A D gene is named only where the DNA matches it firmly. Clone size appears in some rows only: once, few, many, or a class for an expanded clone.

D	size	V	J	DNA	CDR3
NA	many	TRBV15	TRBJ1-3	TGTGCCACCAGCAGAGACCCCGAGGGACAAGTCTCTGGAAACACCATATATTTT	CATSRDPEGQVSGNTIYF
TRBD2	NA	TRBV6-5	TRBJ2-2	TGTACCAGCAGTATAGCGGGGCTACACGGGGAGCTGTTTTTT	CTSSIAGLHGELFF
TRBD1	many	TRBV3-1	TRBJ2-1	TGTGCCAGCAGCCCCCGGGACAGGGGGCAGGGTGAGCAGTTCTTC	CASSPRDRGQGEQFF
TRBD2	many	TRBV12-3/TRBV12-4	TRBJ2-7	TGTGCCAGCAGTCTCGGACTAGCGGGGGGCCCAGGGTACGAGCAGTACTTC	CASSLGLAGGPGYEQYF
NA	many	TRBV20-1	TRBJ1-1	TGCAGTGCTAGAGATCCCCGGCAGGACACTGAAGCTTTCTTT	CSARDPRQDTEAFF
TRBD1	many	TRBV20-1	TRBJ1-2	TGCAGTGCCTATCCCCAACAGGGGGCACATGGCTACACCTTC	CSAYPQQGAHGYTF
NA	few	TRBV5-5	TRBJ2-2	TGTGCCAGCAGCTTCCGGGTGGGCTGCGGGGAGCTGTTTTTT	CASSFRVGCGELFF
NA	many	TRBV6-2/TRBV6-3	TRBJ2-7	TGTGCCAGCAGAGTAGAACCCTACGAGCAGTACTTC	CASRVEPYEQYF
NA	many	TRBV5-1	TRBJ1-5	TGCGCCAGCAGCTTGGAAGGGGGAGCTCAGCCCCAGCATTTT	CASSLEGGAQPQHF
TRBD2	NA	TRBV28	TRBJ2-1	TGTGCCAGCAGTTTCCCGGGACTAGCGGAATACAATGAGCAGTTCTTC	CASSFPGLAEYNEQFF
TRBD2	many	TRBV12-3/TRBV12-4	TRBJ2-3	TGTGCCAGCACCTTAGCGGGGGGGACAGATACGCAGTATTTT	CASTLAGGTDTQYF
TRBD1	few	TRBV19	TRBJ2-5	TGTGCCAGTAGTATCCCCCGCGGGACAGGGGTAGAGACCCAGTACTTC	CASSIPRGTGVETQYF
NA	many	TRBV6-5	TRBJ1-2	TGTGCCAGCAGTTACTCGGGACCCACACCCTCTGGGTCCTATGGCTACACCTTC	CASSYSGPTPSGSYGYTF
TRBD1	NA	TRBV4-3	TRBJ1-6	TGCGCCAGCCAAGGACAGGGCTCCTATAATTCACCCCTCCACTTT	CASQGQGSYNSPLHF
TRBD2	NA	TRBV7-9	TRBJ2-7	TGTGCCAGCTTAGTAGGTAGCGGGGGGTCCCACTCCTACGAGCAGTACTTC	CASLVGSGGSHSYEQYF
NA	many	TRBV27	TRBJ2-3	TGTGCCAGCAGTTTATTAGAGGGAAGAAGATCCAATACGCAGTATTTT	CASSLLEGRRSNTQYF